The rows below give T cell receptor beta chains drawn from one sample of a study of blood T cell repertoires in COVID-19. The data were produced by immunoSEQ multiplex PCR, yet TCRdb's version contains in-frame clones alone and is incomplete. The sample includes 130,000 to 150,000 clones, around 82% of them seen just once. The sequenced sample consisted of PBMCs or T cells enriched from blood (not recorded which). These receptors were collected from a man aged 35 to 55 with acute COVID-19. Both conserved end residues are trimmed from each CDR3.

TRBV6-5,TRBJ2-7,ASSLTIAGDSYEQY
TRBV28,TRBJ2-7,ASRTDRNSYEQY
TRBV5-6,TRBJ1-5,ASSLGGHRGYQPQH
TRBV18,TRBJ2-7,ASSLRSGTGYEQY
TRBV5-5,TRBJ2-1,ASSLGTGAMYNEQF
TRBV6-2/TRBV6-3,TRBJ1-4,ASSYSPTPSAVATNEKLF
TRBV7-2,TRBJ2-7,ASSLGDYEYEQY
TRBV11-2,TRBJ2-2,ASSPDRGRSGELF
TRBV4-1,TRBJ1-5,ASSRFITRGNQPQH
TRBV28,TRBJ2-1,ASSFLGRESVTEQF
TRBV5-6,TRBJ2-1,ASLLAGVNNEQF
TRBV4-3,TRBJ2-1,ASSRRDRVYAEQF
TRBV3-1/TRBV3-2,TRBJ1-1,ASSQDPGGTEAF
TRBV5-1,TRBJ1-5,ASSLDPGNQPQH
TRBV14,TRBJ2-7,ASRSGTSGSPEQY
TRBV5-1,TRBJ2-3,ASTQRVNTDTQY
TRBV4-1,TRBJ2-3,ASSQEWTGREDTQY
TRBV5-5,TRBJ1-1,ASKRQGISEAF
TRBV30,TRBJ1-5,AWSAQGYNQPQH
TRBV19,TRBJ1-2,ASSINTYGYT
TRBV18,TRBJ1-1,ASTPGGATEAF
TRBV28,TRBJ2-7,ASSYLRLAGGWEQY
TRBV10-2,TRBJ1-2,ASSESPGRTEFYGYT
TRBV10-1,TRBJ2-3,ASSEWSADTQY
TRBV6-5,TRBJ2-3,ASTLGLSTDTQY
TRBV4-3,TRBJ1-5,ASSQATGSDQPQH
TRBV11-3,TRBJ2-5,ASSSNRYETQY
TRBV9,TRBJ2-3,ASSVAGQITDTQY
TRBV3-1/TRBV3-2,TRBJ2-3,ASSQLTGGENTQY
TRBV3-1/TRBV3-2,TRBJ2-7,ASSLGTGYEQY
TRBV5-1,TRBJ2-1,ASSETPRGGEQF
TRBV4-3,TRBJ1-1,ASSQDRQYEAF
TRBV6-5,TRBJ2-3,AGAWGGSTDTQY
TRBV25-1,TRBJ1-5,ASSALGGQPQH
TRBV9,TRBJ2-1,ASSSAGGVGNEQF
TRBV7-2,TRBJ1-1,ASSGTGRLSTEAF
TRBV28,TRBJ1-2,ASREDRGGYT
TRBV30,TRBJ1-2,AWSVFSTGDGYGYT
TRBV7-2,TRBJ2-7,ASSSPGLATTYEQY
TRBV28,TRBJ1-1,ASSYGLDSTEAF
TRBV6-5,TRBJ2-1,ASSREEEYNEQF
TRBV7-9,TRBJ2-7,ASSPKPGGSGNYEQY
TRBV10-3,TRBJ1-3,AIGGGTGNTIY
TRBV29-1,TRBJ2-2,SARTSGTTGELF
TRBV27,TRBJ2-1,ASKLGLALSYNEQF
TRBV20-1,TRBJ2-7,SARGRNEQY
TRBV6-5,TRBJ1-2,ASSRSFGDYGYT
TRBV11-2,TRBJ2-7,ASSFPGGYYEQY
TRBV5-1,TRBJ1-2,ASSLGELRAPYT
TRBV29-1,TRBJ2-5,SAGTEQETQY
TRBV7-9,TRBJ2-7,ASIPGGPLFYEQY
TRBV6-5,TRBJ2-7,ASSFGLAGHRMY
TRBV11-2,TRBJ1-4,ASSLVVNEKLF
TRBV9,TRBJ2-1,ASSVRGTSGSLLWNEQF
TRBV7-2,TRBJ2-4,ASSLLPGILAKNIQY
TRBV19,TRBJ1-1,ASSRGQGARGTEAF